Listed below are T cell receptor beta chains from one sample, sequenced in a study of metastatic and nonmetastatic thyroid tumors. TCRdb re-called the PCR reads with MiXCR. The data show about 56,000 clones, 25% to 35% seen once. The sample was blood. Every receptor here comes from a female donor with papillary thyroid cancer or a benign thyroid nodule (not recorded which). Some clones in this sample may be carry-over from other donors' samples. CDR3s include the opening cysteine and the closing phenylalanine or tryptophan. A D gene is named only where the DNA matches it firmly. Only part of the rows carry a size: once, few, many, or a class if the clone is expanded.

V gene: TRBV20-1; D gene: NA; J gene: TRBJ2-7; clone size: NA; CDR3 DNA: TGCAGTGCTAGAGTACCTAGCGAGAGCGGGTCCTACGAGCAGTACTTC; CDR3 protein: CSARVPSESGSYEQYF
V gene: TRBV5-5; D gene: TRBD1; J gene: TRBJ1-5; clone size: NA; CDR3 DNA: TGTGCCAGCAGCACTGGACAGGGGAATCAGCCCCAGCATTTT; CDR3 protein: CASSTGQGNQPQHF
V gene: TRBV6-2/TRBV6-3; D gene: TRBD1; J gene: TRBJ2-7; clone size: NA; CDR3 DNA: TGTGCCAGCTCCCATCGGCAGGGGGCCTACGAGCAGTACTTC; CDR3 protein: CASSHRQGAYEQYF
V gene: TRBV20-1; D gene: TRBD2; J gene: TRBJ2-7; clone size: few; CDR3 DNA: TGCAGTGCTAGACCTAGCGGTTCCTACGAGCAGTACTTC; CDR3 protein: CSARPSGSYEQYF
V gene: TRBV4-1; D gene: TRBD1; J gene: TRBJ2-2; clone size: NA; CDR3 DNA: TGCGCCAGCAGCCTCGACAGGGTTATTACCGGGGAGCTGTTTTTT; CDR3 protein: CASSLDRVITGELFF
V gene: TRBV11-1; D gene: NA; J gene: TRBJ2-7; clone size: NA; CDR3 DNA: TGTGCCAGCAGCTTGGGGGGGCCGGGGAACGAGCAGTACTTC; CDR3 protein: CASSLGGPGNEQYF
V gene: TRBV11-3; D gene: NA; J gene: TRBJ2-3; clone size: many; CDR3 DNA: TGTGCCAGCAGCTCCCAGCCGGATACGCAGTATTTT; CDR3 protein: CASSSQPDTQYF
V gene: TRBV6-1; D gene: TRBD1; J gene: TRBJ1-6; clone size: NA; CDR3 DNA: TGTGCCAGCAGGGGGACAGGGGTCGGTTCACCCCTCCACTTT; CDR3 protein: CASRGTGVGSPLHF
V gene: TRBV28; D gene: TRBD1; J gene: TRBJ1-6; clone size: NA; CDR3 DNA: TGTGCCAGCAGTTTATCTCAGGGGGCGCGTTCACCCCTCCACTTT; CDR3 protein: CASSLSQGARSPLHF
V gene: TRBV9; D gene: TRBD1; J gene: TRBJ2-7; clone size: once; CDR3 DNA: TGTGCCAGCAGCCCAGGACAGGGAGACTCCTACGAGCAGTACTTC; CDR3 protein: CASSPGQGDSYEQYF
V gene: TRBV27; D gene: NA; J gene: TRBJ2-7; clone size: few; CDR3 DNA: TGTGCCAGCAGTTGGGACTCAAGGCCGGCCGAGCAGTACTTC; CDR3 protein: CASSWDSRPAEQYF
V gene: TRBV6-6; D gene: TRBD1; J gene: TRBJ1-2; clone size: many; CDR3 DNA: TGTGCCAGCAGTTACACAGGGGGCTCTGGCTACACCTTC; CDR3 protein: CASSYTGGSGYTF
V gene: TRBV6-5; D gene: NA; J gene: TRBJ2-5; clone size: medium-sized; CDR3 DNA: TGTGCCAGCAGTTACCTCGGGGACCCCTCGCAGACCCAGTACTTC; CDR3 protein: CASSYLGDPSQTQYF
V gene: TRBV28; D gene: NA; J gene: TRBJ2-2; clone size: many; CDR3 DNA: TGTGCCAGCGGGAAGGAAAACACCGGGGAGCTGTTTTTT; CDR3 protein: CASGKENTGELFF
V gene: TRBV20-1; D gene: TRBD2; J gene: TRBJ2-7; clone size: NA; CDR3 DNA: TGCAGTGCTAGTGACAAAGCGGGAGACAGCTACGAGCAGTACTTC; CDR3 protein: CSASDKAGDSYEQYF
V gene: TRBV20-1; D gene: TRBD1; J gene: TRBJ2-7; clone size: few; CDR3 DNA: TGCAGTGCTAGTCCGGGACAGGGGGGCAAGTACGAGCAGTACTTC; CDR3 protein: CSASPGQGGKYEQYF
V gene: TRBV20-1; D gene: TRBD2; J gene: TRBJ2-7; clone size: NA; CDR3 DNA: TGCAGTGCTAGAGAAGGACTAGCGGCTATCTACGAGCAGTACTTC; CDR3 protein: CSAREGLAAIYEQYF
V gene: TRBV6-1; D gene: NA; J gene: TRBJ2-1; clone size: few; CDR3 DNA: TGTGCCAGCAGTGAAGGGGACTTAAGTGGGAATGAGCAGTTCTTC; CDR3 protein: CASSEGDLSGNEQFF
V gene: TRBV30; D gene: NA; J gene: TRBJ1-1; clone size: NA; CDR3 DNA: TGTGCCTGGAGTAACAGGGCTTTAGGCACTGAAGCTTTCTTT; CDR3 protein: CAWSNRALGTEAFF
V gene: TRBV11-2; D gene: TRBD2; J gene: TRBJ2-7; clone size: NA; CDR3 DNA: TGTGCCAGCAGCCCCTTAGCGGGATCTCACTACGAGCAGTACTTC; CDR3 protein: CASSPLAGSHYEQYF
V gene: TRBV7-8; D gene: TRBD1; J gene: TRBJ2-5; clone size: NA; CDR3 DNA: TGTGCCAGCAGCTTAGACGGGACAGGGACAGAGACCCAGTACTTC; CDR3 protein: CASSLDGTGTETQYF
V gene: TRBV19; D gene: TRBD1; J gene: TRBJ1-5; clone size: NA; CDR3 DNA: TGTGCCAGTAGTCAACAGGGGCCCGACAATCAGCCCCAGCATTTT; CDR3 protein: CASSQQGPDNQPQHF
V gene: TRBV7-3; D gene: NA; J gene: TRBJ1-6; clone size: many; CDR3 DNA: TGTGCCAGCAGCTTATCGGGGGGCGATTCACCCCTCCACTTT; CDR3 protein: CASSLSGGDSPLHF
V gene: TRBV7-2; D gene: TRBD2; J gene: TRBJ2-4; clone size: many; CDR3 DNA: TGTGCCAGCAGCCTACTAGCGGGAGTTAACATTCAGTACTTC; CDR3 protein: CASSLLAGVNIQYF
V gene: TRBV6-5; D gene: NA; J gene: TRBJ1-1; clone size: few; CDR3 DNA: TGTGCCACTGGTACGCGGGGGCGCGGACCACCAACGAACACTGAAGCTTTCTTT; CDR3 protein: CATGTRGRGPPTNTEAFF
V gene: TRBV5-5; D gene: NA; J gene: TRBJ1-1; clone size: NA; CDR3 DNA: TGTGCCAGCAGCTTCCCGGGAAACACTGAAGCTTTCTTT; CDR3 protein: CASSFPGNTEAFF
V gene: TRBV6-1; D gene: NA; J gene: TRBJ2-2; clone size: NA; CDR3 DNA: TGTGCCAGCAATCAAAGTAGTGGGGCTCTGAACACCGGGGAGCTGTTTTTT; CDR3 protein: CASNQSSGALNTGELFF
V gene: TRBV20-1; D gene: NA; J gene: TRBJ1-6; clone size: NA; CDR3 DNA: TGCAGTGCTAGAGGGGACGGGGGTCGTAATTCACCCCTCCACTTT; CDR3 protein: CSARGDGGRNSPLHF
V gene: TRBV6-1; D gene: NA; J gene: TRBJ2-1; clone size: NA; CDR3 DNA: TGTGCCAGCAGTGGGGTTGGGGGCTTAATCTACAATGAGCAGTTCTTC; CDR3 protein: CASSGVGGLIYNEQFF
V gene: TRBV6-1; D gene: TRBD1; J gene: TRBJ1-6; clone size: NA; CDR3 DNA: TGTGCCAGCAGTGAAGGTAGGACAGGAGGCTATAATTCACCCCTCCACTTT; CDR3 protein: CASSEGRTGGYNSPLHF
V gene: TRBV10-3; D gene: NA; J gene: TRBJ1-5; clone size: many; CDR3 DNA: TGTGCCTCAGATACAGCCGATAGCAATCAGCCCCAGCATTTT; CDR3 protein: CASDTADSNQPQHF
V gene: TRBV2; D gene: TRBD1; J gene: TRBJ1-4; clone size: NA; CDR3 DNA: TGTGCCAGCAGTGAAGGCGGACAGGGTGGAAAACTGTTTTTT; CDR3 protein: CASSEGGQGGKLFF
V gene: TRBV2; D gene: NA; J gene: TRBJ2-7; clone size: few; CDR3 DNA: TGTGCCAGCAGTGAACACCCCTCCTACGAGCAGTACTTC; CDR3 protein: CASSEHPSYEQYF
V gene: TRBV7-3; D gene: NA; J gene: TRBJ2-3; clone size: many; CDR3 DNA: TGTGCCAGCAGCTCGGGGCCAGGGGGCGGGAGGGATACGCAGTATTTT; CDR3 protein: CASSSGPGGGRDTQYF
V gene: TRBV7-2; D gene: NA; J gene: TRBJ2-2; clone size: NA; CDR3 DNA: TGTGCCAGCAGCTTAGCTAGTGCAAACACCGGGGAGCTGTTTTTT; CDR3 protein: CASSLASANTGELFF
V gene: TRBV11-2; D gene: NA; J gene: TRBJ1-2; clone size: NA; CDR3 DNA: TGTGCCAGCAGCTTACGCAGGGACGATGGCTACACCTTC; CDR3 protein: CASSLRRDDGYTF
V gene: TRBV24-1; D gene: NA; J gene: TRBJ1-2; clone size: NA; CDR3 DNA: TGTGCCACCAGTGATTTGTATCGTGGCTACACCTTC; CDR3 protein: CATSDLYRGYTF
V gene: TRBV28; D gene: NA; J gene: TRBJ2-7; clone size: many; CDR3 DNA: TGTGCCAGCAGCCTCTACCCGGTGATGTCCCACGAGCAGTACTTC; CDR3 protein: CASSLYPVMSHEQYF
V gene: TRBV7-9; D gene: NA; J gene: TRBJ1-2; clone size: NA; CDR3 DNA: TGTGCCAGCAGCTCCCGTCAGGACACCATCTATGGCTACACCTTC; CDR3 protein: CASSSRQDTIYGYTF
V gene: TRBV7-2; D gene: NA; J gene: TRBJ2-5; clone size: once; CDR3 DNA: TGTGCCAGCAGCCCCCAGGGCGGGAAAGAGACCCAGTACTTC; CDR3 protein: CASSPQGGKETQYF
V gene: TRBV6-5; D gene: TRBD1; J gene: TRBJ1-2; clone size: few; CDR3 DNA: TGTGCCAGCAGTTACACGTACCGGACAGGGCTGGACTATGGCTACACCTTC; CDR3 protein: CASSYTYRTGLDYGYTF
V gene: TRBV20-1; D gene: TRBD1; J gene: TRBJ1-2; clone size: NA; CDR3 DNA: TGCAGTGCTAGACAGGGGGCCCTCTATGGCTACACCTTC; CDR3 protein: CSARQGALYGYTF
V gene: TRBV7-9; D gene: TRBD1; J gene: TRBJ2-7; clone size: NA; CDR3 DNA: TGTGCCAGCAGCTTACCCGGACAGGGTCACGAGCAGTACTTC; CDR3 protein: CASSLPGQGHEQYF
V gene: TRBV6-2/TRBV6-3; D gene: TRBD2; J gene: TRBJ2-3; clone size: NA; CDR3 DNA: TGTGCCAGCACCTGGACTAGCGGGGGTGTCACAGATACGCAGTATTTT; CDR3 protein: CASTWTSGGVTDTQYF
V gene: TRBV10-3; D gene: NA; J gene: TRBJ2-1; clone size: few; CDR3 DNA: TGTGCCATCAGTGAGACAGGGCTGGATGAGCAGTTCTTC; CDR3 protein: CAISETGLDEQFF
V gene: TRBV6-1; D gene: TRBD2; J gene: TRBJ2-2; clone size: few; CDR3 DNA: TGTGCCAGCAGTCTAGCGGGGGACTTCACCGGGGAGCTGTTTTTT; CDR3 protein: CASSLAGDFTGELFF
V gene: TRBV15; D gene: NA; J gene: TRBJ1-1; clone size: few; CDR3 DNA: TGTGCCACCAGCAGAGAGTGGAGCACTGAAGCTTTCTTT; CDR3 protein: CATSREWSTEAFF
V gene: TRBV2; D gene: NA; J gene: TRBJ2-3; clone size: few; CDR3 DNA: TGTGCCAGCAGGTGGGAGGTTAGCACAGATACGCAGTATTTT; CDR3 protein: CASRWEVSTDTQYF